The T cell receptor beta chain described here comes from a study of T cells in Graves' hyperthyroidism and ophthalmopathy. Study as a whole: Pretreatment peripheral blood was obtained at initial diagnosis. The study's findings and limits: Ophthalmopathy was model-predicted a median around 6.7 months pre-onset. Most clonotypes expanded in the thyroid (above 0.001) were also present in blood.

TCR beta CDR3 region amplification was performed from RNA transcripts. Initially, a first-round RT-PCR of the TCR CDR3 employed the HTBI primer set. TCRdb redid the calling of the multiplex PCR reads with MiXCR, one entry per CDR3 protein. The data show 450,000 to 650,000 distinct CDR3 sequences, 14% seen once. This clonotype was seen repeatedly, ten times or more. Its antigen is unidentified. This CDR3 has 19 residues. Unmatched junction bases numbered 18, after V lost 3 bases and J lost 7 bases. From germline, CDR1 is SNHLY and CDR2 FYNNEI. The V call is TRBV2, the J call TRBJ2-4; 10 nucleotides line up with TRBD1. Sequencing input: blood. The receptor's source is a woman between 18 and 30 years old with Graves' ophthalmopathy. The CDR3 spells CASSDSPGQGPRLWNIQYF. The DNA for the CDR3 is TGTGCCAGCAGTGACTCTCCGGGACAGGGGCCGAGACTATGGAACATTCAGTACTTC.